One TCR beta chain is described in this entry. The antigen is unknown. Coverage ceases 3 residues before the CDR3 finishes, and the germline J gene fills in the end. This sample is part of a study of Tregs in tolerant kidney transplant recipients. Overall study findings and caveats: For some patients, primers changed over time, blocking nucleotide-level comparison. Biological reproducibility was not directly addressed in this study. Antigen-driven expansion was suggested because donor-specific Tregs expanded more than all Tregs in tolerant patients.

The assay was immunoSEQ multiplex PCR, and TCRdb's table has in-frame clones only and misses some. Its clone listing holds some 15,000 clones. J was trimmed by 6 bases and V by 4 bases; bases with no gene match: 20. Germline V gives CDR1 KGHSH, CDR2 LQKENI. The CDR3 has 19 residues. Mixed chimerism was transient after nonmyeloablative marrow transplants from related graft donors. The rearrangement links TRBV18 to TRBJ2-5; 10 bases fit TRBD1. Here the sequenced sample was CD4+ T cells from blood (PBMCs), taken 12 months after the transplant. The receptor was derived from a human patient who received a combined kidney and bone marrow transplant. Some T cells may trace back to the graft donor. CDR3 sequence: CASSLSPGQGKFGEKTQYF. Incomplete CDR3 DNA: TGTGCCAGCTCACTCTCCCCGGGACAGGGGAAATTTGGAGAAAAGACC.